This T cell receptor beta chain was recorded in a study of monozygotic twins with inflammatory bowel disease. On this clonotype: Antigen unknown.

From its re-call of the 5' RACE reads, TCRdb lists each CDR3 protein once, without DNA. The ten most abundant clones cover around 6.8% of a sample with some 90,000 distinct CDR3 sequences. With no T cell sorting beforehand, total RNA was isolated from whole blood. The CDR3 totals 18 residues. The germline gives CDR1 MNHNS, CDR2 SASEGT. Regarding the study as a whole: Differing immunosuppressive treatments may have added variability to patient repertoires. Those with IBD had lower TCRbeta diversity (inverse Simpson) than their healthy co-twins did.

The specimen was blood. The V and J genes are TRBV6-1 and TRBJ2-3; TCRdb outputs TRBD1, but without DNA this stays unchecked. This TCR was sampled from a human donor with ulcerative colitis or Crohn's disease, or a healthy co-twin of an affected twin (not recorded which). The CDR3: CASSEARVRDSSTDTQYF.